This T cell receptor beta chain was retrieved from a study of T cells in Graves' hyperthyroidism and ophthalmopathy. Study context: Peripheral blood was drawn at first diagnosis, prior to all treatment. Findings and caveats of the study: Blood also contained most expanded thyroid clonotypes above 0.001.

Between the trimmed V and J ends, which lost 8 bases and 10 bases, there was a span of 14 bases. The CDR3 covers 12 residues. Looked up from germline, CDR1 is KGHSH and CDR2 is LQKENI. This clonotype was detected many times. Its antigen remains unidentified. Amplification targeted TCR beta CDR3 regions from RNA transcripts. HTBI primers were the set used in a first-round RT-PCR of the TCR CDR3. MiXCR, applied by TCRdb to the multiplex PCR reads, yields one record per CDR3 protein. The sample comprises 730,000 or so distinct CDR3 sequences, about 19% of which are singletons, and approximately 16% rests with the top ten. Recently diagnosed hyperthyroidism of less than 2 months' duration affected patients aged 18 to 65.

The material sequenced was blood. The V gene is TRBV18, the J gene TRBJ2-2; a possible D gene is TRBD1 (6 bases). This sequence was found in a woman in her 50s with Graves' hyperthyroidism that later progressed to Graves' ophthalmopathy. The CDR3 is CASNAGVEELFF. CDR3 nucleotide sequence: TGTGCCAGCAACGCAGGGGTGGAGGAGCTGTTTTTT.